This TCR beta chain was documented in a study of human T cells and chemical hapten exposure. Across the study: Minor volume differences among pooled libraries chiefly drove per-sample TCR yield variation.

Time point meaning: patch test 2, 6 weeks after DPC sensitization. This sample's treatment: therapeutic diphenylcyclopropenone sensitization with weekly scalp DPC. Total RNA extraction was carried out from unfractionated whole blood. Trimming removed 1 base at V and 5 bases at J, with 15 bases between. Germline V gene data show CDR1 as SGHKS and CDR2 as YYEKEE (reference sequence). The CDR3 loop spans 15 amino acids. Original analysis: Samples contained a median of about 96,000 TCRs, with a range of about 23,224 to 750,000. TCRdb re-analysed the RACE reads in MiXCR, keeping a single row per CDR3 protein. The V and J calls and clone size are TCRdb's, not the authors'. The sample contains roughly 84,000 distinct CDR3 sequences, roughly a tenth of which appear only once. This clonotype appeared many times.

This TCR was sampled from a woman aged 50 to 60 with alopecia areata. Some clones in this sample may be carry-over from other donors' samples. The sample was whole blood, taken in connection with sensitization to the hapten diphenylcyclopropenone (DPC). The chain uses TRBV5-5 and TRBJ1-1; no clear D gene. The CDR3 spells CASSLSPGVGTEAFF. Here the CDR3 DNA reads TGTGCCAGCAGCTTGTCCCCGGGAGTAGGGACTGAAGCTTTCTTT.